These 3 T cell receptor beta chains were sequenced from one sample in a study of blood T cell repertoires in COVID-19. Libraries were prepared by immunoSEQ multiplex PCR; TCRdb keeps only in-frame clonotypes and omits some of them. The table lists fewer than 400,000 clones, more than 75% of them singletons. Sequenced: peripheral blood. The receptors shown here come from a human donor in a cohort sampled during active COVID-19.

The table lists this clone with a few counts. The chain employs TRBV25-1 and TRBJ2-1, with TRBD2 matching 14 bases. The CDR3 sequence is 14 residues long. V shed 9 bases and J 7 bases; nucleotides not matched to a gene: 5. Per germline, CDR1 MGHDK and CDR2 SYGVNS. CDR3 coding DNA: TGTGCCAGTGAGACTAGCGGGAGGGCAAATGAGCAGTTCTTC. It translates to CASETSGRANEQFF.

This rearrangement joins TRBV20-1 to TRBJ2-2; tentative D call: TRBD2 (5 bases). CDR1 and CDR2 from the germline V gene are DFQATT and SNEGSKA (reference sequence). The V gene lost 3 bases and the J gene lost 0 bases, with 11 bases spanning the gap. This CDR3 contains 15 residues. The CDR3 region has the DNA TGCAGTGCTAGTCGCAGCGGAACGAACACCGGGGAGCTGTTTTTT. Encoded protein: CSASRSGTNTGELFF.

This clone was detected ten times or more. The V and J genes are TRBV6-6 and TRBJ1-1; D remains ambiguous. The CDR3 runs 14 residues. Germline V CDR1 and CDR2: MNHNY, SVGAGI (reference sequence). V dropped 2 bases and J dropped 7 bases, with 14 bases sitting between them. CDR3 nucleotide sequence: TGTGCCAGCAGTTACCCCGGGGAGAGACATGAAGCTTTCTTT. Translation gives CASSYPGERHEAFF.